This T cell receptor (beta chain) derives from a study of radiation and T cells in renal cell carcinoma. Study observations and caveats: In blood, top tumor clones expanded by 2 weeks, shrinking by 4. Baseline intratumoral clonotype presence is unknown without pretreatment biopsies.

Profiled with immunoSEQ multiplex PCR; TCRdb holds only in-frame clones, not every one. Of 30,000 to 40,000 clones listed, roughly 80% are singletons. This clone was counted between two and nine times. The antigen remains unidentified. The sample carries other DNA sequences with the same CDR3. This CDR3 has 14 amino acids. Trimming at V came to 4 bases and at J to 5 bases, leaving 7 bases not matched to a gene. Germline V gene data show CDR1 as SGHRS and CDR2 as YFSETQ. The time point is: blood 4 weeks post-SBRT, at nephrectomy. The treatment is: 15 Gy SBRT to primary tumor, nephrectomy 4 weeks later. Blood was sampled at baseline, 2 weeks and 4 weeks after SBRT. This renal cell carcinoma was of the clear cell type.

The chain carries TRBV5-1 and TRBJ2-5, with 8 bases matching TRBD1. The clonotype comes from a man aged 60 to 69 with renal cell carcinoma. The sample here was blood, taken from a patient whose treatment included radiotherapy and nephrectomy. The CDR3 is CASSLDRVGETQYF. For the CDR3, the DNA is TGCGCCAGCAGCCTGGACAGGGTAGGCGAGACCCAGTACTTC.